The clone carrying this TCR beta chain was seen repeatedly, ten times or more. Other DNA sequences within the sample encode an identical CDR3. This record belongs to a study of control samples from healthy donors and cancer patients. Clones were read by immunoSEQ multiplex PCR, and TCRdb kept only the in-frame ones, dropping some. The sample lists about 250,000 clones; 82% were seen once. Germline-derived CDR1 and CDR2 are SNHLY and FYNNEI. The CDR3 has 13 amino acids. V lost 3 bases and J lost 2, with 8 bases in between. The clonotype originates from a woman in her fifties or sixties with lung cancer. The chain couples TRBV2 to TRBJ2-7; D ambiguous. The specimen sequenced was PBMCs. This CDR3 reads CASSDGSPYEQYF. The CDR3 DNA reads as TGTGCCAGCAGTGATGGGTCGCCCTACGAGCAGTACTTC.